This paragraph covers one TCR beta chain sequence. As yet, its antigen is unknown. The entry originates in a study of shared clonotypes between healthy human individuals. CD45RO-negative CD8 cells positively selected for CCR7 made up the naive population, which excluded terminally differentiated effector memory CD45RA+ cells. The germline CDR1 and CDR2 sequences are LGHNA and YSLEER. This CDR3 has 16 residues. The V end lost 0 bases, the J end lost 0 bases, and 10 bases lay between the germline ends. For each subset, genomic DNA was distributed in equal portions over several immunoSEQ plates. Clones were read by immunoSEQ multiplex PCR, and TCRdb kept only the in-frame ones, dropping some. The table includes some 2 million clones, about 95% detected once. Study observations and caveats: Clonotypes shared by all four donors outscored non-shared clonotypes in generation probability.

Sequenced: naive CD8+ T cells sorted from blood. The chain couples TRBV4-3 to TRBJ2-3; no clear D. The sequence derives from a man aged 18 to 35 in good health. In DNA form, the CDR3 reads TGCGCCAGCAGCCAAGATATAGTGACTAGCACAGATACGCAGTATTTT. Amino acid sequence: CASSQDIVTSTDTQYF.